This TCR beta chain came from a study of low-dose radiotherapy and immunotherapy resistance in tumors. About the research overall: Every six weeks patients received intravenous ipilimumab 1 mg/kg, and every two weeks they received intravenous nivolumab 240 mg. Intravenous cyclophosphamide 200 mg/m2 was given every two weeks, one day before radiation and immunotherapy.

Sample time point: before trial treatment. The presence of advanced solid tumors lacking tumor-infiltrating lymphocytes characterized eligible patients. The CDR3 sequence is 15 residues long. The germline CDR1 and CDR2 sequences are SGDLS and YYNGEE. V dropped 0 bases and J dropped 1 base, with 7 bases sitting between them. First-strand cDNA relied on TRAV- and TRBV-specific primers spanning alpha and beta chains. TCRs underwent about 20 PCR cycles of amplification with a constant-region primer and V-primer adapter. TCRdb processed the reads anew with MiXCR; each CDR3 protein has one entry. The repertoire holds some 57,000 distinct CDR3 sequences, with approximately 26% as singletons.

The chain carries TRBV9 and TRBJ2-2; D uncertain. The sequences come from PBMCs, collected before treatment. The clonotype originates from a male donor with prostate cancer. DNA for the CDR3: TGTGCCAGCAGCGTAGAACAGCAGAACACCGGGGAGCTGTTTTTT. Translation gives CASSVEQQNTGELFF.